This T cell receptor beta chain appears in the sequencing data of a study of Graves' ophthalmopathy and Graves' hyperthyroidism. Study at large: Researchers obtained peripheral blood at initial diagnosis, before any treatment had begun.

Ophthalmopathy donors' eye disease showed moderate-to-severe activity, CAS of at least 3, NOSPECS of at least 4 and duration under 3 months. From RNA, the CDR3 regions of TCR beta chains were amplified and sequenced. In the first round, RT-PCR was carried out with HTBI primers, and a multiplex PCR formed the second round. TCRdb ran MiXCR on the multiplex PCR reads and lists one entry per CDR3 protein. The sample yields almost 750,000 distinct CDR3 sequences, roughly 40% seen once. Sequences were obtained from peripheral blood. The receptor comes from an adult man with Graves' ophthalmopathy.

The CDR3 loop reads CASSPISRADNEKLFF. CDR3 DNA sequence: TGTGCCAGCAGCCCAATCAGCCGGGCCGATAATGAAAAACTGTTTTTT. The gene calls are TRBV12-3 or TRBV12-4 and TRBJ1-4; D is ambiguous. This CDR3 has 16 amino acids. Trimming took 6 bases from V and 4 from J, leaving 18 bases between them.